The present T cell receptor (beta chain) was sequenced within a study of blood T cell repertoires in COVID-19. Overall study: Samples representing acute and convalescent COVID-19 were sourced from the United States, Italy and Spain. T cells, B-cell-depleted T cells, or PBMCs supplied cDNA or gDNA.

The CDR3 runs to 15 residues. Germline V gives CDR1 SEHNR, CDR2 FQNEAQ (reference sequence). With 3 bases removed from V and 4 bases from J, the gap between germline ends came to 15 bases. Cohort 3 donors were reported recovered after two negative PCRs, clearance, or symptom resolution. Methods used by the authors: Reference gene primer amplification yielded estimated nucleated cell counts. Method: immunoSEQ multiplex PCR; TCRdb's copy keeps in-frame clones and lacks some. V, J and clone size are those of that table, while D and trimming were read from the DNA. Counted here are roughly 300,000 clones, about 89% occurring once; the ten biggest clones make up about 5.7%.

This chain connects TRBV7-9 to TRBJ1-1, with D uncertain. Sequenced sample: PBMCs or T cells enriched from blood (not recorded which). This TCR came from a woman aged 25 to 39 who had recovered from COVID-19. CDR3 bases: TGTGCCAGCAGCTTTTCCGCAGATGGTGGCACTGAAGCTTTCTTT. This codes for CASSFSADGGTEAFF.